This TCR beta chain was captured by sequencing in a study of shared clonotypes between healthy human individuals. Whole-study findings and limits: It was the few donors that limited the genetic and exposure-history diversity represented.

About this clone: Its antigen remains unidentified.

Only in-frame clones appear in the TCRdb table, and some are missing; sequencing was by immunoSEQ multiplex PCR. The sample has about 1,900,000 clones, approximately 94% seen once. Only CD45RO-negative cells positively selected for CCR7 counted as naive CD8 cells, so terminally differentiated effector memory CD45RA+ cells were excluded. V lost 5 bases to trimming and J lost 3 bases, with 8 bases between them. CDR1 is LNHDA, CDR2 SQIVND, per germline (reference sequence). The CDR3 has 13 residues. The chain carries TRBV19 and TRBJ1-3; D remains unclear. The sample was naive CD8+ T cells sorted from blood. This TCR was recovered from a man between 18 and 29 years old in good health. The CDR3 sequence is CASSVGVGNTIYF. The CDR3 nucleotides are TGTGCCAGTAGTGTGGGAGTTGGAAACACCATATATTTT.